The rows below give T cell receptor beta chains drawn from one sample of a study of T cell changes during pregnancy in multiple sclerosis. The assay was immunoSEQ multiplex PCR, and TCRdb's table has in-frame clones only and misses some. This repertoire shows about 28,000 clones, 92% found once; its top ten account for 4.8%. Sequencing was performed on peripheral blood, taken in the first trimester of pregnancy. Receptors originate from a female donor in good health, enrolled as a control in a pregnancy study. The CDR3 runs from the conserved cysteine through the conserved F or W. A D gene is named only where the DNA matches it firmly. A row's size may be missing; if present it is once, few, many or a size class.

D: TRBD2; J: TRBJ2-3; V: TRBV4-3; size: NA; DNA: TGCGCCAGCAGCCAAGATAGCGGGGCTGTTGGGGATACGCAGTATTTT; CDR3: CASSQDSGAVGDTQYF
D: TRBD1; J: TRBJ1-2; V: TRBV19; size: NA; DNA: TGTGCCAGTAGGGTACGTGACAGGGTTGGCTACACCTTC; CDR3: CASRVRDRVGYTF
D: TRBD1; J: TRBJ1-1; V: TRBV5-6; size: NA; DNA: TGTGCCAGCAGCTTCCGGGACAGAATATCGAACACTGAAGCTTTCTTT; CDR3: CASSFRDRISNTEAFF
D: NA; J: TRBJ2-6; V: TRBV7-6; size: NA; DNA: TGTGCCAGCAGTCCTATATCCTCTGGGGCCAACGTCCTGACTTTC; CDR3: CASSPISSGANVLTF
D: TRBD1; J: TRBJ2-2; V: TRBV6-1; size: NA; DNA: TGTGCCAGCAGTGTAGGACAGGGGACCGGGGAGCTGTTTTTT; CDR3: CASSVGQGTGELFF
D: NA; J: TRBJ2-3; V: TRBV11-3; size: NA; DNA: TGTGCCAGCAGCCCACCGGGGAGGAGCGCAGATACGCAGTATTTT; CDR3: CASSPPGRSADTQYF
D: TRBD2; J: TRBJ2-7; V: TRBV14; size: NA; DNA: TGTGCCAGCAGCCAACTTAGCCAGGCAGCGGGGGAGCAGTACTTC; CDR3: CASSQLSQAAGEQYF
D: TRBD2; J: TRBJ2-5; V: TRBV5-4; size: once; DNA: TGTGCCAGCAGCTCCTCGAGCGGGGGGGAAGAGACCCAGTACTTC; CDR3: CASSSSSGGEETQYF
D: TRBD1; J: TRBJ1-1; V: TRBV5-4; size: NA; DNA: TGTGCCAGCAGCTGGACCGGGACAGGGGAGACTGAAGCTTTCTTT; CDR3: CASSWTGTGETEAFF
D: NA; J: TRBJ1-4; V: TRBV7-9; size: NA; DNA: TGTGCCAGCAGCCGCGACAGTGCAACTAATGAAAAACTGTTTTTT; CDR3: CASSRDSATNEKLFF
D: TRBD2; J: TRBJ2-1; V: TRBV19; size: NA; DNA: TGTGCCAGTAGTCCCCCGACTAGCGGGGGCCCAAATGAGCAGTTCTTC; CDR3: CASSPPTSGGPNEQFF
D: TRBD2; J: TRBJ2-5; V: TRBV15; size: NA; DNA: TGTGCCACCAGCCTCGGGGGGGCAGGAGAGACCCAGTACTTC; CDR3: CATSLGGAGETQYF
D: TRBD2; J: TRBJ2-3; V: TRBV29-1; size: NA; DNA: TGCAGCGTTCGAGGGACCGGGACTAGCGGGGGGGCGACGCAGTATTTT; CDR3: CSVRGTGTSGGATQYF
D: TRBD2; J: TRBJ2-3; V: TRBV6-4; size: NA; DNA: TGTGCCAGCAGTGACGGGTCGGGGGGAGGCACAGATACGCAGTATTTT; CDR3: CASSDGSGGGTDTQYF
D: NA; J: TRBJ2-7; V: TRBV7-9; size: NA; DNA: TGTGCCAGCAGCGCTCCAGGGGCGCTGGGCTACGAGCAGTACTTC; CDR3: CASSAPGALGYEQYF
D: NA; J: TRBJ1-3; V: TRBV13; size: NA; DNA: TGTGCCAGCAGCTCGGGGGGCAGGGGCTCTGGAAACACCATATATTTT; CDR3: CASSSGGRGSGNTIYF
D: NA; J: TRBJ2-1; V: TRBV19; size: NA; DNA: TGTGCCAGTAGTATAGCCGCTTCCGGGTCCAGCTACAATGAGCAGTTCTTC; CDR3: CASSIAASGSSYNEQFF
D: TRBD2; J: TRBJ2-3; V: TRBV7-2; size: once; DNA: TGTGCCAGCAGCGCGGGACTAGCGGGGAGCACAGATACGCAGTATTTT; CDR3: CASSAGLAGSTDTQYF
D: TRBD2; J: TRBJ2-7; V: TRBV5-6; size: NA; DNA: TGTGCCAGCAGCTCGCCTAGCGGGAGTGACGAGCAGTACTTC; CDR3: CASSSPSGSDEQYF
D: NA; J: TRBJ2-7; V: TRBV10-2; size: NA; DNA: TGCGCCAGCAGTGAGTCACAGGGTCCCGAGCAGTACTTC; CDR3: CASSESQGPEQYF
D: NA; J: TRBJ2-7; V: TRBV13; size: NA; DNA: TGTGCCAGCAGCGTTCGACAAGACTCCTACGAGCAGTACTTC; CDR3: CASSVRQDSYEQYF
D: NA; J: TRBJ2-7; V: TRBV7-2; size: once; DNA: TGTGCCAGCAGCTTGCCCTCGGACTCGTACGAGCAGTACTTC; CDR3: CASSLPSDSYEQYF
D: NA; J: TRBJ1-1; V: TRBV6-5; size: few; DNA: TGTGCCAGCAGTTACTCAGGAGCTAACACTGAAGCTTTCTTT; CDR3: CASSYSGANTEAFF
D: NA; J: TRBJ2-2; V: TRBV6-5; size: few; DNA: TGTGCCAGCAGTTCGGGAAACACCGGGGAGCTGTTTTTT; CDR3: CASSSGNTGELFF
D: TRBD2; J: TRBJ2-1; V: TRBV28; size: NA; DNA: TGTGCCAGCAGTTCCCCAGGCGGGAGTGGTCGGAATGAGCAGTTCTTC; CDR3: CASSSPGGSGRNEQFF
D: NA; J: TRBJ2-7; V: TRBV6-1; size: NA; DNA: TGTGCCAGCAGCATGGACAGTAGCTACGAGCAGTACTTC; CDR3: CASSMDSSYEQYF
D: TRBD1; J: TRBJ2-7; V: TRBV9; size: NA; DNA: TGTGCCAGCAGCGTAGACCCGGGACAGGGGGCGACCTACGAGCAGTACTTC; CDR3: CASSVDPGQGATYEQYF
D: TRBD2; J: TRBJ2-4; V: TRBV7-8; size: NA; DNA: TGTGCCAGCAGCCTAGGGACTAGCGGGAGGGGGAACATTCAGTACTTC; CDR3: CASSLGTSGRGNIQYF
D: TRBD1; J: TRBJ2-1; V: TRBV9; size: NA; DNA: TGTGCCAGCAGCTCTACCGGGACAGGGGCCATCAATGAGCAGTTCTTC; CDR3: CASSSTGTGAINEQFF
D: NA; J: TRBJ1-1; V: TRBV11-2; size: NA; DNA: TGTGCCAGCAGCTTACGACAGTCCGGACTGAACACTGAAGCTTTCTTT; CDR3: CASSLRQSGLNTEAFF
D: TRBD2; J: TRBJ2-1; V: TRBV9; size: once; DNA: TGTGCCAGCAGCGGACTGCGGGGGGGCGAGGAGCAGTTCTTC; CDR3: CASSGLRGGEEQFF
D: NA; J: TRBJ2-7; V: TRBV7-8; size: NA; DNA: TGTGCCAGCAGCTCCGGGTCATCAGCCTACGAGCAGTACTTC; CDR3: CASSSGSSAYEQYF
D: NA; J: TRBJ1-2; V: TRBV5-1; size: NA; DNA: TGCGCCAGCAGCTTACAGGGATCCAACTATGGCTACACCTTC; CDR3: CASSLQGSNYGYTF
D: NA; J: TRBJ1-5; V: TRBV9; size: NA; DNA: TGTGCCAGCAGCGTAGGCGGGGGCATGGGCAATCAGCCCCAGCATTTT; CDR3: CASSVGGGMGNQPQHF
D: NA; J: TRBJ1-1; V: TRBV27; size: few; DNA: TGTGCCAGCAGTAGACCGCCGGGTGAAGCTTTCTTT; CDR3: CASSRPPGEAFF
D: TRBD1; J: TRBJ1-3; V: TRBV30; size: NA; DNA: TGTGCCGGAGGAACAGGGGGCGGAAACACCATATATTTT; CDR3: CAGGTGGGNTIYF
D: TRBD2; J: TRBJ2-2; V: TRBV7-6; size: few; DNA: TGTGCCAGCAGCCATGGTAGAGGGAGGGCCACCGGGGAGCTGTTTTTT; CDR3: CASSHGRGRATGELFF
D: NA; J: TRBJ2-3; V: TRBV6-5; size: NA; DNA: TGTGCCAGCAGTTACAGGCTAGTTGGTGCAGATACGCAGTATTTT; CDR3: CASSYRLVGADTQYF
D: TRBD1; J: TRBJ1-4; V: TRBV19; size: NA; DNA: TGTGCCAGTAGTGCAGGGACAGATAATGAAAAACTGTTTTTT; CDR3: CASSAGTDNEKLFF
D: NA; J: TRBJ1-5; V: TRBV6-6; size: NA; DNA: TGTGCCAGCAGTTACTCGGACTCCAGAAGCAATCAGCCCCAGCATTTT; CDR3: CASSYSDSRSNQPQHF
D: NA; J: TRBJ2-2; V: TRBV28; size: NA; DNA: TGTGCCAGCAGTTTTGGCGGGAACACCGGGGAGCTGTTTTTT; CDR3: CASSFGGNTGELFF
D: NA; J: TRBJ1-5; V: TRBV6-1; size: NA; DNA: TGTGCCAGCAGGGCGGGCCTATTTAGCAATCAGCCCCAGCATTTT; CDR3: CASRAGLFSNQPQHF